This TCR beta chain appears in the sequencing data of a study of blood T cell repertoires in COVID-19. The repertoire was sequenced with immunoSEQ multiplex PCR; TCRdb's copy has only in-frame clones and lacks some. The table has over 75,000 clones, 80% to 90% seen once. The sequenced sample consisted of peripheral blood. The receptor was derived from a woman aged 80 or over with active COVID-19.

CDR3 nucleotides: TGTGCCAGCAGTCAAACATTCACACCCCTCCACTTT. Translation gives CASSQTFTPLHF. The genes are TRBV28 and TRBJ1-6; the D is unclear. The V gene lost 5 bases and the J gene lost 11 bases, with 10 bases spanning the gap. This CDR3 has 12 residues. Germline CDR1 MDHEN, CDR2 SYDVKM.